The sequence of this T cell receptor beta chain was determined in a study of blood T cell repertoires in COVID-19. For the study at large: Sources were T cells, B-cell-depleted T cells, or PBMCs; the material itself was cDNA or gDNA.

Produced via immunoSEQ multiplex PCR; TCRdb's table is partial and in-frame only. There are 75,000 to 90,000 clones in the sample; around four fifths occur only once, and 18% lies in the top ten. This CDR3 contains 16 residues. Looked up from germline, CDR1 is SEHNR and CDR2 is FQNEAQ (reference sequence). Trimming stripped 5 bases from V and 1 base from J, with 15 bases between. The sample taken for sequencing was peripheral blood. This TCR was sampled from a man aged 80 or over with active or convalescent COVID-19. The rearrangement uses TRBV7-9 and TRBJ1-3; no definite D call. The DNA for the CDR3 is TGTGCCAGCAGCCCCGCAGGCCTTGGTTCTGGAAACACCATATATTTT. Encoded protein: CASSPAGLGSGNTIYF.